Below, 4 T cell receptor beta chains from the same sample are listed, as sequenced in a study of technical replicates of blood from four donors. The repertoire was sequenced with immunoSEQ multiplex PCR; TCRdb's copy has only in-frame clones and lacks some. The profile shows around 93,000 clones, roughly 94% of them singletons. The sample taken for sequencing was T cells isolated from PBMCs. The source is a human donor in good health.

The chain recombines TRBV2 with TRBJ1-1; D might be TRBD1 (6 bases). CDR3 length: 15 amino acids. Germline V gives CDR1 SNHLY, CDR2 FYNNEI. The V and J ends lost 2 bases and 0 bases respectively, with 10 bases between them. The CDR3 DNA reads as TGTGCCAGCAGTGAACCGGGACACTTGAACACTGAAGCTTTCTTT. Translation gives CASSEPGHLNTEAFF.

V and J are TRBV7-2 and TRBJ1-1; D unclear. The CDR3 totals 16 residues. The V gene lost 2 bases and the J gene lost 2 bases, with 15 bases spanning the gap. Germline CDR1 and CDR2: SGHTA and FQGNSA. This CDR3 reads CASSLPLGGTNTEAFF. Here the CDR3 DNA reads TGTGCCAGCAGCTTACCCTTGGGAGGAACAAACACTGAAGCTTTCTTT.

This clone was seen once. V is TRBV23-1 and J is TRBJ2-1, with 8 bases fitting TRBD2. TRBV23-1 qualifies as an ORF whose function is uncertain. The CDR3 runs to 13 residues. The V segment lost 2 bases and the J segment 6 bases; nucleotides outside the gene matches: 0. CDR3 nucleotide sequence: TGCGCCAGCAGTCAACTAGCGGGCAATGAGCAGTTCTTC. As protein: CASSQLAGNEQFF.

J is TRBJ2-7 and V is TRBV2, with D uncertain. The germline V and J ends were trimmed by 3 bases and 3 bases, with 6 bases remaining between them. The V gene's germline CDR1 is SNHLY and CDR2 FYNNEI. The CDR3 has 12 amino acids. The DNA for the CDR3 is TGTGCCAGCAGTGACAGGAACTACGAGCAGTACTTC. It codes for CASSDRNYEQYF. Together with reference TRBV2 and TRBJ2-7, the CDR3 gives the full variable domain: EPEVTQTPSHQVTQMGQEVILRCVPISNHLYFYWYRQILGQKVEFLVSFYNNEISEKSEIFDDQFSVERPDGSNFTLKIRSTKLEDSAMYFCASSDRNYEQYFGPGTRLTVT.